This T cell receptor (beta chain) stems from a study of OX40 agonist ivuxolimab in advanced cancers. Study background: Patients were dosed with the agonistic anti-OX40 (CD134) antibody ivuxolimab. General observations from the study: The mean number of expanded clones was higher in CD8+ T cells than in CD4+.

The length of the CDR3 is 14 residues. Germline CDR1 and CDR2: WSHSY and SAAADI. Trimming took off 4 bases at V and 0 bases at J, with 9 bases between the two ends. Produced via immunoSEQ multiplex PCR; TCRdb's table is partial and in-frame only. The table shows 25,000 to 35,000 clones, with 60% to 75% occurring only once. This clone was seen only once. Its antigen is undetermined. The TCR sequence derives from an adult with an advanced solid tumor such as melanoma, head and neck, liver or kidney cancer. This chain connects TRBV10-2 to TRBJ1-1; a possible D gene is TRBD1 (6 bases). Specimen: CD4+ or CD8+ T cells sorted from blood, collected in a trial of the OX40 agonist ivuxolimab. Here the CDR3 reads CASSGQGLNTEAFF. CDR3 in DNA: TGCGCCAGCAGTGGGCAGGGGCTGAACACTGAAGCTTTCTTT.